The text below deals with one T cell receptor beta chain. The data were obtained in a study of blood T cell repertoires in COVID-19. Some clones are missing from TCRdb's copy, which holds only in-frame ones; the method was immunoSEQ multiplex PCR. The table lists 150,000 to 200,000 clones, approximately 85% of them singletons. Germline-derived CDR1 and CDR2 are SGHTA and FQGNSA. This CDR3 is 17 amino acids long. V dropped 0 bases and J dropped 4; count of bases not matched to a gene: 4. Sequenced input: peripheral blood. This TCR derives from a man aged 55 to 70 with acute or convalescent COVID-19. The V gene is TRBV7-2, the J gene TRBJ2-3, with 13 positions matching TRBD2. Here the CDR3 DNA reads TGTGCCAGCAGCTTAGCGAGACTAGCGGGAGGTCCAGATACGCAGTATTTT. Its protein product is CASSLARLAGGPDTQYF.